This T cell receptor beta chain was recorded in a study of cytomegalovirus exposure and HLA in healthy donors. Looked up from germline, CDR1 is SGDLS and CDR2 is YYNGEE. The CDR3 loop spans 15 amino acids. V was clipped by 4 bases and J by 1 base, with 14 bases between them. 60 Vbeta and 13 Jbeta primers were used in PCR. The method was immunoSEQ multiplex PCR; TCRdb's version includes in-frame clones alone and lacks a portion of them. The sample shows 140,000 or so clones, 80% of them seen only once. The clonotype originates from a female donor in good health and CMV-seronegative. J is TRBJ1-2 and V is TRBV9; D may be TRBD1 (6 bases). Sequenced input: PBMCs. The CDR3 is CASSPHPDSNYGYTF. The CDR3 DNA is TGTGCCAGCAGCCCCCACCCGGACAGTAACTATGGCTACACCTTC.